What follows are 30 T cell receptor beta chains derived from one specimen sequenced in a study of vaccination effects on CD4 cells after COVID-19. Pools of viral peptides were used by the ViraFEST assay to expand antigen-specific CD4+ T cells ahead of sequencing. Upon completion of 10 to 11 days in culture, CD4+ T cells were isolated. According to the study, vaccine recipients showed no prior SARS-CoV-2 infection and negative nucleocapsid antibodies. Antigens of these TCRs are unknown. TCRdb's copy holds only in-frame clones and misses some; the assay was immunoSEQ multiplex PCR. The sample consists of 55,000 to 80,000 clones, around 80% of them appearing once. The sample in question was CD4+ T cells from PBMCs cultured with SARS-CoV-2 spike peptides, obtained before COVID-19 vaccination. Receptors originate from a human donor who received a COVID-19 vaccine.

In this sample, this clone turned up a few times. V usage is TRBV19 and J usage is TRBJ1-1; D remains ambiguous. Germline V lookup: CDR1 LNHDA, CDR2 SQIVND (reference sequence). This CDR3 region has 13 residues. V shed 7 bases and J shed 1 base, with 10 bases lying between them. The CDR3 DNA sequence: TGTGCCAGTAAGAAGTTGGGGAACACTGAAGCTTTCTTT. Translated, it gives CASKKLGNTEAFF.

The chain combines TRBV4-1 with TRBJ1-5; TRBD1 is a possible D gene (6 bases). V shed 4 bases and J shed 1 base, with 11 bases lying between them. Germline V lookup: CDR1 MGHRA, CDR2 YSYEKL. This CDR3 comprises 15 residues. For the CDR3, the DNA is TGCGCCAGCAGCCCACTCGGACAGAGCAATCAGCCCCAGCATTTT. The encoded protein is CASSPLGQSNQPQHF.

The rearrangement links TRBV3-1 (or the pseudogene TRBV3-2) to TRBJ1-1; D ambiguous. Trimming stripped 0 bases from V and 1 base from J, with 12 bases between. The germline gives CDR1 LGHDT, CDR2 YNNKEL (reference sequence). The CDR3 has 16 residues. DNA for the CDR3: TGTGCCAGCAGCCAAGAAGGCTATCGGGGGAACACTGAAGCTTTCTTT. It encodes CASSQEGYRGNTEAFF.

A few counts support this clone. This chain connects TRBV5-1 to TRBJ2-1; no reliable D call. CDR3 length: 11 amino acids. V lost 0 bases to trimming and J lost 8 bases, with 3 bases between them. Germline CDR1 reads SGHRS; CDR2 reads YFSETQ. CDR3 loop: CASSLAYEQFF. The CDR3 coding sequence is TGCGCCAGCAGCTTGGCCTATGAGCAGTTCTTC.

This chain connects TRBV3-1 (or the pseudogene TRBV3-2) to TRBJ1-2; D remains unclear. The germline gives CDR1 LGHDT, CDR2 YNNKEL (reference sequence). The CDR3 runs 13 residues. The ends were cut back, 5 bases at V and 8 bases at J, with 15 bases in the middle. In DNA, the CDR3 is TGTGCCAGCAGCTTGGACCGACGCTGGGGCTACACCTTC. Amino acid sequence: CASSLDRRWGYTF.

This clone was counted once. V usage is TRBV7-2 and J usage is TRBJ1-4, with TRBD1 as a possible D gene (5 bases). The germline V gene has CDR1 SGHTA and CDR2 FQGNSA. Trimming took off 5 bases at V and 7 bases at J, with 11 bases between the two ends. The CDR3 consists of 13 residues. CDR3 loop: CASSRGMGEKLFF. The DNA of the CDR3 is TGTGCCAGCAGCAGGGGAATGGGTGAAAAACTGTTTTTT.

The chain recombines TRBV29-1 with TRBJ2-3; D is uncertain. Looked up from germline, CDR1 is SQVTM and CDR2 is ANQGSEA. The V and J ends lost 3 bases and 1 base respectively, with 8 bases between them. The CDR3 consists of 13 residues. The CDR3 DNA follows: TGCAGCGTTGAGGGTCCAGGCACAGATACGCAGTATTTT. Translating gives CSVEGPGTDTQYF.

The chain uses TRBV28 and TRBJ1-4, with 11 bases aligning to TRBD1. The CDR3 loop spans 16 amino acids. V was pared by 5 bases and J by 5 bases, with 7 bases of the junction left unmatched. Per the germline V gene, CDR1 is MDHEN and CDR2 is SYDVKM. The CDR3, as DNA: TGTGCCAGCAGTCGGTCCGGGACAGGGGGGAATGAAAAACTGTTTTTT. It translates to CASSRSGTGGNEKLFF. Variable domain in full (rest from reference TRBV28 and TRBJ1-4): DVKVTQSSRYLVKRTGEKVFLECVQDMDHENMFWYRQDPGLGLRLIYFSYDVKMKEKGDIPEGYSVSREKKERFSLILESASTNQTSMYLCASSRSGTGGNEKLFFGSGTQLSVL.

The V and J genes are TRBV5-1 and TRBJ2-5, with 9 bases aligning to TRBD1. This CDR3 contains 14 residues. CDR1 and CDR2 from the germline V gene are SGHRS and YFSETQ. V was pared by 1 base and J by 5 bases, with 3 bases of the junction left unmatched. CDR3 amino acids: CASSLWGQGETQYF. Written as DNA, the CDR3 is TGCGCCAGCAGCTTGTGGGGACAGGGTGAGACCCAGTACTTC.

The rearrangement joins TRBV5-1 to TRBJ2-5, with 8 bases fitting TRBD2. There are 15 residues in the CDR3. Germline assignment: CDR1 SGHRS and CDR2 YFSETQ. V shed 0 bases and J 5 bases; nucleotides not matched to a gene: 6. CDR3 loop: CASSLDGRGGETQYF. CDR3 DNA sequence: TGCGCCAGCAGCTTGGATGGCCGGGGGGGGGAGACCCAGTACTTC.

This chain connects TRBV5-6 to TRBJ2-7, with TRBD1 matching over 8 bases. Germline-derived CDR1 and CDR2 are SGHDT and YYEEEE. The ends lost 1 base at V and 0 bases at J; junction bases unmatched: 12. CDR3 size: 18 residues. DNA for the CDR3: TGTGCCAGCAGCTTGCTAACAGGGGGTCAAATTACCTCCTACGAGCAGTACGTC. Residues: CASSLLTGGQITSYEQYV.

This chain connects TRBV9 to TRBJ1-1; the match to TRBD1 covers 7 bases. V lost 3 bases, J lost 0 bases, and 8 bases stayed unmatched. The CDR3 runs to 16 residues. Germline V gene data show CDR1 as SGDLS and CDR2 as YYNGEE. CDR3 in DNA: TGTGCCAGCAGCGGAGGGACAGACGGCGTGAACACTGAAGCTTTCTTT. Translating gives CASSGGTDGVNTEAFF.

A few counts support this clone. The chain is built from TRBV19 and TRBJ1-1; TRBD1 might be the D (5 bases). The CDR3 is 17 amino acids. Germline assignment: CDR1 LNHDA and CDR2 SQIVND (reference sequence). Trimming left V 5 bases short and J 4 bases short, with 23 bases between. Written as DNA, the CDR3 is TGTGCCAGTAGTCCCCGACACGTCGGGGCCCGTGTCACTGAAGCTTTCTTT. It is translated as CASSPRHVGARVTEAFF.

This sequence joins TRBV18 and TRBJ1-1; TRBD1 matches 11 bases. Germline loops: CDR1 KGHSH, CDR2 LQKENI. This CDR3 contains 15 residues. V lost 3 bases to trimming and J lost 5 bases; unmatched junction nucleotides: 5. CDR3 residues: CASSPPGQGGTEAFF. In DNA, the CDR3 is TGTGCCAGCTCACCCCCGGGACAGGGGGGAACTGAAGCTTTCTTT.

This clone was found once. V and J are TRBV5-1 and TRBJ2-3; TRBD2 aligns across 12 bases. CDR1 is SGHRS and CDR2 is YFSETQ in the germline V gene. CDR3 length: 17 amino acids. The V segment lost 3 bases and the J segment 2 bases; nucleotides outside the gene matches: 7. In DNA form, the CDR3 reads TGCGCCAGCAGCTATCTAGCGGGGGGGCCCAACACAGATACGCAGTATTTT. It translates to CASSYLAGGPNTDTQYF.

The chain links TRBV5-1 to TRBJ1-1; D remains unclear. The length of the CDR3 is 14 residues. CDR1 is SGHRS and CDR2 is YFSETQ in the germline V gene. Trimming shortened V by 2 bases and J by 1 base, and 9 bases separated the two germline ends. The CDR3 DNA is TGCGCCAGCAGCTTACAGCCTACGAACACTGAAGCTTTCTTT. Translation gives CASSLQPTNTEAFF.

The chain carries TRBV6-2 or TRBV6-3 and TRBJ2-7; 11 bases fit TRBD2. Germline V gene data show CDR1 as MNHEY and CDR2 as SVGEGT. The trim removed 6 bases at V and 2 bases at J, leaving 6 bases unmatched. The CDR3 spans 15 residues. This CDR3 is CASRPSGGLAYEQYV. CDR3 bases: TGTGCCAGCAGACCTAGCGGGGGGCTCGCCTACGAGCAGTACGTC.

The chain links TRBV27 to TRBJ1-1; D is perhaps TRBD1 (5 bases). Germline V gene lookup returns CDR1 MNHEY and CDR2 SMNVEV (reference sequence). The CDR3 covers 12 residues. With 8 bases removed from V and 3 bases from J, the gap between germline ends came to 10 bases. CDR3 nucleotide sequence: TGTGCCAGCCGGGGGTGGGACACTGAAGCTTTCTTT. Translated, it gives CASRGWDTEAFF.

J is TRBJ2-7 and V is TRBV7-3, with no clear D. Trimming cost V 5 bases and J 1 base, with 15 bases left between them. The germline gives CDR1 SGHTA, CDR2 FQGTGA. The CDR3 totals 15 residues. The CDR3 sequence: CASSHLGPMSYEQYV. For the CDR3, the DNA is TGTGCCAGCAGCCACCTAGGACCCATGTCCTACGAGCAGTACGTC.

This chain uses TRBV11-3 with TRBJ2-1; D perhaps matches TRBD1 (5 bases). V was shortened by 3 bases and J by 10 bases, with 16 bases between the two germline ends. This CDR3 has 14 residues. Germline-derived CDR1 and CDR2 are SGHNT and YENEEA. The CDR3 here is CASSFQGSDGEQFF. The CDR3 DNA sequence: TGTGCCAGCAGCTTTCAGGGTTCGGATGGGGAGCAGTTCTTC. Full variable domain (missing parts from reference TRBV11-3 and TRBJ2-1): EAGVVQSPRYKIIEKKQPVAFWCNPISGHNTLYWYLQNLGQGPELLIRYENEEAVDDSQLPKDRFSAERLKGVDSTLKIQPAELGDSAVYLCASSFQGSDGEQFFGPGTRLTVL.

The V call is TRBV18, the J call TRBJ2-1, with 7 bases that match TRBD2. Losses at the gene ends were 7 bases for V and 7 bases for J; bases not matched to a gene: 7. The CDR3 totals 13 residues. Per germline, CDR1 KGHSH and CDR2 LQKENI. The CDR3 nucleotides read TGTGCCAGCTTAGTTCCGGGGGGAAATGAGCAGTTCTTC. Encoded protein: CASLVPGGNEQFF. Complete variable domain (other parts from reference TRBV18 and TRBJ2-1): NAGVMQNPRHLVRRRGQEARLRCSPMKGHSHVYWYRQLPEEGLKFMVYLQKENIIDESGMPKERFSAEFPKEGPSILRIQQVVRGDSAAYFCASLVPGGNEQFFGPGTRLTVL.

The chain uses TRBV5-1 and TRBJ2-1; D gene unclear. V was trimmed by 1 base and J by 0 bases, leaving 5 bases between them. CDR1 SGHRS and CDR2 YFSETQ come from the germline V gene. This CDR3 is 14 amino acids long. The CDR3 reads CASSLQSSYNEQFF. DNA of the CDR3: TGCGCCAGCAGCTTGCAGAGCTCCTACAATGAGCAGTTCTTC.

The rearrangement links TRBV15 to TRBJ1-2, with D perhaps TRBD1 (5 bases). Trimming stripped 1 base from V and 1 base from J, with 7 bases between. Germline CDR1 is LNHNV and CDR2 is YYDKDF (reference sequence). CDR3 length equals 14 residues. The CDR3 reads CATSRGGDNYGYTF. The CDR3 DNA reads TGTGCCACCAGCAGAGGGGGGGATAACTATGGCTACACCTTC.

J is TRBJ1-1 and V is TRBV19; D unclear. This CDR3 spans 13 amino acids. V was clipped by 3 bases and J by 7 bases, with 12 bases between them. Germline V gene lookup returns CDR1 LNHDA and CDR2 SQIVND (reference sequence). CDR3 nucleotides: TGTGCCAGTAGTATCTCACCCCTTCATGAAGCTTTCTTT. It encodes CASSISPLHEAFF.

The V and J genes are TRBV7-8 and TRBJ1-3, with D possibly TRBD1 on 6 matching bases. Germline CDR1 SGHVS, CDR2 FQNEAQ. V lost 2 bases and J lost 0, with 8 bases in between. The CDR3 is 15 amino acids. CDR3: CASSLQGGSGNTIYF. The CDR3 DNA is TGTGCCAGCAGCTTACAAGGGGGCTCTGGAAACACCATATATTTT. The whole variable domain, remainder taken from reference TRBV7-8 and TRBJ1-3, is GAGVSQSPRYKVAKRGQDVALRCDPISGHVSLFWYQQALGQGPEFLTYFQNEAQLDKSGLPSDRFFAERPEGSVSTLKIQRTQQEDSAVYLCASSLQGGSGNTIYFGEGSWLTVV.

This clone has more than one count but fewer than ten. The chain recombines TRBV24-1 with TRBJ2-5; no definite D call. V was clipped by 6 bases and J by 2 bases, with 12 bases between them. Germline CDR1 reads KGHDR; CDR2 reads SFDVKD. CDR3 length: 14 residues. CDR3 nucleotide sequence: TGTGCCACCAGTCCCCCGGGCTCACAAGAGACCCAGTACTTC. Translating it yields CATSPPGSQETQYF.

CDR3 region: CSTKDSANTGELFF. CDR3 sequence (DNA): TGCAGCACAAAGGACAGCGCGAACACCGGGGAGCTGTTTTTT. The chain has TRBV29-1 and TRBJ2-2, with D perhaps TRBD1 (6 bases). Trimming shortened V by 8 bases and J by 0 bases, and 13 bases separated the two germline ends. The germline gives CDR1 SQVTM, CDR2 ANQGSEA. The CDR3 spans 14 residues.

The chain combines TRBV7-9 with TRBJ1-6; possibly TRBD1 for D (6 bases). The CDR3 sequence is 16 residues long. Germline lookup yields CDR1 SEHNR and CDR2 FQNEAQ (reference sequence). The V end was cut by 1 base, the J end by 8 bases, with 15 bases between. The CDR3 DNA reads as TGTGCCAGCAGCTTAGGGGCCGGGACATTAGATTCACCCCTCCACTTT. Translating it yields CASSLGAGTLDSPLHF.

The chain couples TRBV3-1 (or the pseudogene TRBV3-2) to TRBJ2-2; TRBD1 aligns across 7 bases. This CDR3 is 15 amino acids long. Unmatched junction bases numbered 11, after V lost 6 bases and J lost 7 bases. The germline gives CDR1 LGHDT, CDR2 YNNKEL (reference sequence). This CDR3 reads CASRLTGTADGELFF. CDR3 DNA: TGTGCCAGCAGGCTAACCGGGACAGCGGACGGGGAGCTGTTTTTT.

The J gene is TRBJ1-6, the V gene TRBV6-5; a weak D match, TRBD1 (6 bases). This CDR3 is 16 amino acids long. Germline V gene data show CDR1 as MNHEY and CDR2 as SVGAGI. V shed 2 bases and J shed 7 bases, with 15 bases lying between them. CDR3 region: CASSYRPRGGNSPLHF. CDR3 nucleotide sequence: TGTGCCAGCAGTTACCGCCCCAGGGGTGGAAATTCACCCCTCCACTTT.